Below, 4 T cell receptor beta chains from the same sample are listed, as sequenced in a study of cytomegalovirus exposure and HLA in healthy donors. The study ran its PCR with 60 Vbeta and 13 Jbeta primers. The data were produced by immunoSEQ multiplex PCR, yet TCRdb's version contains in-frame clones alone and is incomplete. The sample lists approximately 86,000 clones, about two thirds occurring once. Input material: PBMCs. The receptors derive from a man in his sixties in good health and CMV-seronegative.

The chain is built from TRBV6-9 and TRBJ2-5; tentative D call: TRBD1 (5 bases). With the DNA end fitting TRBJ2-7 better, the J assignment may be wrong. The germline V gene encodes CDR1 MNHGY and CDR2 SVAAGI. The CDR3 has 14 residues. The CDR3 region has the DNA TGTGCCAGCAGTTATTGTCAGGGTAGCTACGAGCAGTACTTC. This gives the protein CASSYCQGSYEQYF.

This clone is medium-sized. J is TRBJ1-1 and V is TRBV6-1; D is undetermined. Germline loops: CDR1 MNHNS, CDR2 SASEGT. This CDR3 region has 13 residues. Trimming left V 1 base short and J 7 bases short, with 10 bases between. The CDR3 here is CASSEVGRREAFF. In nucleotides, the CDR3 is TGTGCCAGCAGTGAAGTCGGCAGGCGTGAAGCTTTCTTT.

Details on this clone: Relative to the germline gene, one junction end is altered; a read error may explain this. V usage is TRBV30 and J usage is TRBJ2-3; 7 bases line up with TRBD1. The length of the CDR3 is 12 residues. CDR1 and CDR2 from the germline V gene are GTSNPN and SVGIG (reference sequence). CDR3 in amino acids: CAWSSGTETQYF. CDR3 DNA: TGTGCCTGGAGTTCCGGGACAGAGACGCAGTATTTT.

The chain links TRBV18 to TRBJ1-1; perhaps TRBD1 as D (5 bases). The germline V gene encodes CDR1 KGHSH and CDR2 LQKENI. Trimming took 2 bases from V and 8 from J, leaving 9 bases between them. This CDR3 contains 12 residues. CDR3 nucleotides: TGTGCCAGCTCACCAGGACAAGCCGAAGCTTTCTTT. It yields the protein CASSPGQAEAFF.